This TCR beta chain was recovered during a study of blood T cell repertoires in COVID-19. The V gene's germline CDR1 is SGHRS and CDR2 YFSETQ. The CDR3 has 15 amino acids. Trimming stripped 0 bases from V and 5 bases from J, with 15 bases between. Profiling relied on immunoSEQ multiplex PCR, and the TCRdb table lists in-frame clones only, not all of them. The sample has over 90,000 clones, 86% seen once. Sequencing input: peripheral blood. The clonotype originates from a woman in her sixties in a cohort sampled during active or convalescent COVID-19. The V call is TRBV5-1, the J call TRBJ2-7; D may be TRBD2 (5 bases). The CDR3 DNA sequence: TGCGCCAGCAGCTTGGTAGGCGGGCGGACCCACGAGCAGTACTTC. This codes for CASSLVGGRTHEQYF.